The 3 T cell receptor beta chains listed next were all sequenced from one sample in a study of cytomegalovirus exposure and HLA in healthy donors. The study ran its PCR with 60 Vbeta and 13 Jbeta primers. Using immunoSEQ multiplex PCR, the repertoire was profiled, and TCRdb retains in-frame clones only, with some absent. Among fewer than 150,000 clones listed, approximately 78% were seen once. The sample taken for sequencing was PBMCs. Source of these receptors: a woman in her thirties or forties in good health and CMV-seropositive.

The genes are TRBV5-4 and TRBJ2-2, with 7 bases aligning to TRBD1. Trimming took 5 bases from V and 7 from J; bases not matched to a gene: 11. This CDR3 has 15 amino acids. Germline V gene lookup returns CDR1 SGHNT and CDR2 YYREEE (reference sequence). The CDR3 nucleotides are TGTGCCAGCAGGACCGGGACAGCCAGGGGCGGGGAGCTGTTTTTT. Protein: CASRTGTARGGELFF.

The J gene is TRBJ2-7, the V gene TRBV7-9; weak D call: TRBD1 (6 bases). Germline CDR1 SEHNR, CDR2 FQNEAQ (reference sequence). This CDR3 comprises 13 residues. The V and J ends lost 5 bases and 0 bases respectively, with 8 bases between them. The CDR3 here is CASSPGHSYEQYF. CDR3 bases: TGTGCCAGCAGCCCGGGACACTCCTACGAGCAGTACTTC. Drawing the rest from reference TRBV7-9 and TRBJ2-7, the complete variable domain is DTGVSQNPRHKITKRGQNVTFRCDPISEHNRLYWYRQTLGQGPEFLTYFQNEAQLEKSRLLSDRFSAERPKGSFSTLEIQRTEQGDSAMYLCASSPGHSYEQYFGPGTRLTVT.

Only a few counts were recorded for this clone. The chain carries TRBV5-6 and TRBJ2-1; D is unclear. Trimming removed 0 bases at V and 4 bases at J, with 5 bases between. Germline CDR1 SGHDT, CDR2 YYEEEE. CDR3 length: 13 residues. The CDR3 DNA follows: TGTGCCAGCAGCTTGGGGCCATACAATGAGCAGTTCTTC. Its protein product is CASSLGPYNEQFF. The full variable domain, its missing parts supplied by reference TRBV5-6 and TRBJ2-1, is DAGVTQSPTHLIKTRGQQVTLRCSPKSGHDTVSWYQQALGQGPQFIFQYYEEEERQRGNFPDRFSGHQFPNYSSELNVNALLLGDSALYLCASSLGPYNEQFFGPGTRLTVL.